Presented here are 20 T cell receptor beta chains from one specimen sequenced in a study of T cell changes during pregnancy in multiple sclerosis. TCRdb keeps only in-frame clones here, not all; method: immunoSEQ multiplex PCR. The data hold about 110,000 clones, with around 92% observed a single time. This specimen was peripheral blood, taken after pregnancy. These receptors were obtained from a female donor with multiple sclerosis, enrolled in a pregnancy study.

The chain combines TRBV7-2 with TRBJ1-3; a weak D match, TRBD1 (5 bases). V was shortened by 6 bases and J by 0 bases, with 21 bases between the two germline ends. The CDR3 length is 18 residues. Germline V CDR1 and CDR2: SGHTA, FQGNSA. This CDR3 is CASSSDRPPRPSGNTIYF. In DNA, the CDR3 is TGTGCCAGCAGTTCCGACAGACCCCCTAGACCCTCTGGAAACACCATATATTTT.

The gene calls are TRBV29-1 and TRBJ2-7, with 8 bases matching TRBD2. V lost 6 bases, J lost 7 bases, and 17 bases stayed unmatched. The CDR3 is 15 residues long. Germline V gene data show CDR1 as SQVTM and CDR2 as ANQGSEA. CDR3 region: CSVNFPGLGTSEQYF. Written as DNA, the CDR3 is TGCAGCGTCAACTTCCCGGGACTAGGGACGTCAGAGCAGTACTTC.

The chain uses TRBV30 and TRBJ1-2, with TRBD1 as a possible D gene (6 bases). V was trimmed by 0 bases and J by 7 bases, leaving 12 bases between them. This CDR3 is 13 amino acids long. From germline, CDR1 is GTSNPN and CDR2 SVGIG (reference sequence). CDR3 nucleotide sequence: TGTGCCTGGAGTGTATCAGGGGCTCTTGGCTACACCTTC. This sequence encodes CAWSVSGALGYTF.

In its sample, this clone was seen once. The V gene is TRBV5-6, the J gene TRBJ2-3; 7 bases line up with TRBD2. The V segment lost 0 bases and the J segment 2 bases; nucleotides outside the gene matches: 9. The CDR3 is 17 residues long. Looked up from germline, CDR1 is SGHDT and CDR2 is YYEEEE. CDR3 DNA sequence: TGTGCCAGCAGCTTGGCCGGTTTGGCGGGGGTCACAGATACGCAGTATTTT. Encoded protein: CASSLAGLAGVTDTQYF.

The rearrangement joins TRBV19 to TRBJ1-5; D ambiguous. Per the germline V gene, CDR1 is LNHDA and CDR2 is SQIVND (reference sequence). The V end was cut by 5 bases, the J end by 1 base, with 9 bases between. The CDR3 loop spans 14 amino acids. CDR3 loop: CASSRGVSNQPQHF. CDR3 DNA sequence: TGTGCCAGTAGTCGGGGAGTCAGCAATCAGCCCCAGCATTTT.

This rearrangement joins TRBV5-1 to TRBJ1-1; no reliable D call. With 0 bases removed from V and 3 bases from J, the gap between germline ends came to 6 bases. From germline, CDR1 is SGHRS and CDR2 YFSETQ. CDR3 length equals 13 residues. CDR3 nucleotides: TGCGCCAGCAGCTTGGGGAGGGACACTGAAGCTTTCTTT. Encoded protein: CASSLGRDTEAFF.

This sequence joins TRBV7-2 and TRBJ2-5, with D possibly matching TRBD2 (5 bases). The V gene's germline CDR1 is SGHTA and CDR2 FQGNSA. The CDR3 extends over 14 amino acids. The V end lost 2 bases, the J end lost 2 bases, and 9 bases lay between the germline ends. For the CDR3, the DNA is TGTGCCAGCAGCTTAAGCGGAACTCAAGAGACCCAGTACTTC. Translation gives CASSLSGTQETQYF.

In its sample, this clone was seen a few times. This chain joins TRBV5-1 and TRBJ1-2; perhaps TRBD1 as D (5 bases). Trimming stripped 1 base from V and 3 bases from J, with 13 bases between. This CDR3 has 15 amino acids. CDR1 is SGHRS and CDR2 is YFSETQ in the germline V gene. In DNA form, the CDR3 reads TGCGCCAGCAGCTTGCAGCCCTCGGGGGACTATGGCTACACCTTC. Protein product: CASSLQPSGDYGYTF.

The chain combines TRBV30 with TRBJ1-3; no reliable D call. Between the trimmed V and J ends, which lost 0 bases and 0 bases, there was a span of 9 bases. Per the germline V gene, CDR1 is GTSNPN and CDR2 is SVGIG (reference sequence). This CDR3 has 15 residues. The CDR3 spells CAWSVPDTSGNTIYF. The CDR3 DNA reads TGTGCCTGGAGTGTACCAGACACCTCTGGAAACACCATATATTTT.

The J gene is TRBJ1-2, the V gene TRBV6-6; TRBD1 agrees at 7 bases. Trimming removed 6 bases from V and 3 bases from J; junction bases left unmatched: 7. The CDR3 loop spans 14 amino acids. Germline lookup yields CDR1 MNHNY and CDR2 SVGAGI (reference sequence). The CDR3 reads CASSFRQGDYGYTF. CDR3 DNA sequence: TGTGCCAGCAGCTTCAGACAGGGCGACTATGGCTACACCTTC.

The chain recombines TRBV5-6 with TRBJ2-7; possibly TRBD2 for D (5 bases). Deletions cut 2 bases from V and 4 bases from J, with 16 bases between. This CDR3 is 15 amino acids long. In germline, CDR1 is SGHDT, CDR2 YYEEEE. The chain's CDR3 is CASSFRGLGMYEQYF. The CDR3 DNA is TGTGCCAGCAGCTTCAGAGGGCTTGGAATGTACGAGCAGTACTTC.

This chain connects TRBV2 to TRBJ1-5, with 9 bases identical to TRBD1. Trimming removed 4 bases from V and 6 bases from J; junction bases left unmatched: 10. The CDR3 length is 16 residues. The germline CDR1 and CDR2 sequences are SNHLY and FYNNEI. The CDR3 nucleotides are TGTGCCAGCAGTGTCGAGAGGACAGGGGTCGGTCAGCCCCAGCATTTT. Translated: CASSVERTGVGQPQHF. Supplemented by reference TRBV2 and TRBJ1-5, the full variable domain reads EPEVTQTPSHQVTQMGQEVILRCVPISNHLYFYWYRQILGQKVEFLVSFYNNEISEKSEIFDDQFSVERPDGSNFTLKIRSTKLEDSAMYFCASSVERTGVGQPQHFGDGTRLSIL.

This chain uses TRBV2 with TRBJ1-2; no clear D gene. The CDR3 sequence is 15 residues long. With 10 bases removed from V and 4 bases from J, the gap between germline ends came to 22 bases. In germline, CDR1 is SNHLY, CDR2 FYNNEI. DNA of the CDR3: TGTGCCATCAGGAAGACACAAGGGAGCCCCTATGGCTACACCTTC. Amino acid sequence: CAIRKTQGSPYGYTF.

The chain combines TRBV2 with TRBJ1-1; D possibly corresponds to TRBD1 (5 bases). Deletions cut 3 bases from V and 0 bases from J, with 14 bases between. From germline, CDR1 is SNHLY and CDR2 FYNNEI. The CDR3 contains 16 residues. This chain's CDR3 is CASSDSGGGLNTEAFF. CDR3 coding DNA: TGTGCCAGCAGTGATTCCGGGGGGGGATTGAACACTGAAGCTTTCTTT.

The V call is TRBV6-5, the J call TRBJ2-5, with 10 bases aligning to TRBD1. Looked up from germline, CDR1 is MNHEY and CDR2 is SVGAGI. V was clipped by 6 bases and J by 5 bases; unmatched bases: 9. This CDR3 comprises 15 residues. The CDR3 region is CASRPGTGAGETQYF. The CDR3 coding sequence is TGTGCCAGCAGGCCCGGGACAGGGGCCGGGGAGACCCAGTACTTC.

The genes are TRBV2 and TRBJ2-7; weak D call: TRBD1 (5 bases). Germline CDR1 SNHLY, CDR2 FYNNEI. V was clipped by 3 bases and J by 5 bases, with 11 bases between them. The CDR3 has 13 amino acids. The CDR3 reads CASSDGREHEQYF. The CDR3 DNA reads TGTGCCAGCAGTGACGGCAGGGAACACGAGCAGTACTTC.

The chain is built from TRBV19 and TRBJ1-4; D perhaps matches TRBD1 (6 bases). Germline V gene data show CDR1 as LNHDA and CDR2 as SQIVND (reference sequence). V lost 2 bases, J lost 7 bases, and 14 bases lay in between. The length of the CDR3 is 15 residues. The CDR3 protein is CASSILGARLEKLFF. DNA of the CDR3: TGTGCCAGTAGTATATTGGGGGCGCGCCTTGAAAAACTGTTTTTT. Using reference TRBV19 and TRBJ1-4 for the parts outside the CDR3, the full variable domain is DGGITQSPKYLFRKEGQNVTLSCEQNLNHDAMYWYRQDPGQGLRLIYYSQIVNDFQKGDIAEGYSVSREKKESFPLTVTSAQKNPTAFYLCASSILGARLEKLFFGSGTQLSVL.

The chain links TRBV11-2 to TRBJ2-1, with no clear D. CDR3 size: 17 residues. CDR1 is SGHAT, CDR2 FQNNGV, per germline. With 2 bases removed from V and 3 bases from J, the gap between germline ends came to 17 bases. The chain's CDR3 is CASSLSFAMKNYNEQFF. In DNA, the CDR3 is TGTGCCAGCAGCTTATCCTTTGCTATGAAAAACTACAATGAGCAGTTCTTC. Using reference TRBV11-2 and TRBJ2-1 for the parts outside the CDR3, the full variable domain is EAGVAQSPRYKIIEKRQSVAFWCNPISGHATLYWYQQILGQGPKLLIQFQNNGVVDDSQLPKDRFSAERLKGVDSTLKIQPAKLEDSAVYLCASSLSFAMKNYNEQFFGPGTRLTVL.

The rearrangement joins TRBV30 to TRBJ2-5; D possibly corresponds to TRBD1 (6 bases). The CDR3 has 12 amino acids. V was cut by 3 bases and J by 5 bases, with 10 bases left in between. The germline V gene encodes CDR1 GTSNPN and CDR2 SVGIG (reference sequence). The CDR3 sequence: CAWSVGAETQYF. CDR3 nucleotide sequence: TGTGCCTGGAGCGTGGGGGCCGAGACCCAGTACTTC.

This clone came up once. In DNA form, the CDR3 reads TGTGCCAGCAGCACCCGGGGGGGGACAGCGGTCCATCAGCCCCAGCATTTT. It is translated as CASSTRGGTAVHQPQHF. This rearrangement joins TRBV7-2 to TRBJ1-5, with TRBD1 identical over 7 bases. Trimming took 5 bases from V and 5 from J; bases not matched to a gene: 15. This CDR3 contains 17 residues. Germline loops: CDR1 SGHTA, CDR2 FQGNSA. Complete variable domain (other parts from reference TRBV7-2 and TRBJ1-5): GAGVSQSPSNKVTEKGKDVELRCDPISGHTALYWYRQSLGQGLEFLIYFQGNSAPDKSGLPSDRFSAERTGGSVSTLTIQRTQQEDSAVYLCASSTRGGTAVHQPQHFGDGTRLSIL.